The 18 T cell receptor beta chains below come from one sample, sequenced in a study of T cell repertoires in cytomegalovirus infection. TCRdb re-called the reads with MiXCR, one entry per CDR3 protein. The sample lists around 210,000 distinct CDR3 sequences, approximately 7% seen once, with under 7.5% in the top ten. The specimen sequenced was PBMCs. The origin of the receptors is a human donor in good health (CMV status not recorded). Some clones in this sample may be carry-over from other donors' samples.

This clonotype was found a few times. The chain links TRBV20-1 to TRBJ1-2; D gene uncertain. Germline CDR1 DFQATT, CDR2 SNEGSKA (reference sequence). V was pared by 0 bases and J by 8 bases, with 16 bases between. The CDR3 extends over 14 amino acids. The CDR3 nucleotides read TGCAGTGCTAGAGATTCGAGTTTCCCACTAGGCTACACCTTC. The encoded protein is CSARDSSFPLGYTF.

This clonotype was picked up many times. The chain is built from TRBV28 and TRBJ1-5; no firm D call. Germline CDR1 and CDR2: MDHEN and SYDVKM. The CDR3 covers 13 residues. The V and J ends lost 7 bases and 4 bases respectively, with 11 bases between them. CDR3 in amino acids: CASMARFNQPQHF. CDR3 nucleotides: TGTGCCAGCATGGCCAGGTTTAATCAGCCCCAGCATTTT.

This clonotype was found many times. The chain recombines TRBV12-3 or TRBV12-4 with TRBJ1-4; perhaps TRBD1 as D (5 bases). The CDR3 totals 14 residues. The germline V and J ends were trimmed by 6 bases and 0 bases, with 8 bases remaining between them. The CDR3 bases are TGTGCCAGCAGCCCGACAGCAACTAATGAAAAACTGTTTTTT. Translated, it gives CASSPTATNEKLFF.

Notes on this clonotype: A much larger clone lies a single base off, so this may be a read error. The V gene is TRBV20-1, the J gene TRBJ1-2; D not certain. This CDR3 region has 13 residues. Germline CDR1 DFQATT, CDR2 SNEGSKA (reference sequence). V was shortened by 6 bases and J by 7 bases, with 18 bases between the two germline ends. The DNA for the CDR3 is TGCAGTGCACTGCACTCCAACCAACGTGGCTACACCTTC. Translating gives CSALHSNQRGYTF.

This clonotype has ten or more counts. J is TRBJ2-7 and V is TRBV7-2; D unclear. Germline V CDR1 and CDR2: SGHTA, FQGNSA. Trimming stripped 1 base from V and 5 bases from J, with 9 bases between. This CDR3 is built from 13 residues. The CDR3 loop reads CASSLVGADEQYF. CDR3 coding DNA: TGTGCCAGCAGCTTAGTTGGCGCGGACGAGCAGTACTTC.

This clonotype has a count of ten or more. The chain combines TRBV20-1 with TRBJ2-5; TRBD2 matches at 13 bases. Germline V gives CDR1 DFQATT, CDR2 SNEGSKA (reference sequence). Trimming removed 5 bases from V and 1 base from J; junction bases left unmatched: 7. The CDR3 covers 16 residues. Written as DNA, the CDR3 is TGCAGTGCTCCTATCGGACTAGCGGGGGCCCAAGAGACCCAGTACTTC. Translation: CSAPIGLAGAQETQYF.

This clonotype was seen at least ten times. The chain has TRBV6-2 or TRBV6-3 and TRBJ2-3, with TRBD2 matching 7 bases. After removal of 6 bases from V and 11 bases from J, the junction contained 8 bases not matched to a gene. The CDR3 covers 12 residues. Germline CDR1 and CDR2: MNHEY and SVGEGT. This CDR3 is CASSSSTSEQYF. The CDR3 DNA reads TGTGCCAGCAGCTCCTCTACTAGCGAGCAGTATTTT.

This clonotype was counted at least ten times. The chain combines TRBV7-2 with TRBJ1-2, with D possibly matching TRBD1 (6 bases). V was pared by 7 bases and J by 2 bases, with 17 bases between. The germline CDR1 and CDR2 sequences are SGHTA and FQGNSA. This CDR3 region has 15 residues. Written as DNA, the CDR3 is TGTGCCAGCACCTTCCTGGGGGGGCTCAACTATGGCTACACCTTC. Translated: CASTFLGGLNYGYTF.

In its sample, this clonotype was seen many times. The CDR3 loop reads CASSEVGHTDTQYF. The DNA for the CDR3 is TGTGCCAGCAGTGAAGTAGGGCACACAGATACGCAGTATTTT. The J gene is TRBJ2-3, the V gene TRBV2; unclear D gene. Trimming took 1 base from V and 2 from J, leaving 7 bases between them. The CDR3 totals 14 residues. CDR1 is SNHLY and CDR2 is FYNNEI in the germline V gene.

This clonotype has a count of ten or more. V gene TRBV20-1 combines with J gene TRBJ2-5; D unresolved. The CDR3 is 12 amino acids. V was shortened by 6 bases and J by 5 bases, with 13 bases between the two germline ends. The germline V gene encodes CDR1 DFQATT and CDR2 SNEGSKA (reference sequence). The chain's CDR3 is CSANTGYETQYF. CDR3 DNA: TGCAGTGCAAATACTGGGTATGAGACCCAGTACTTC.

About this clonotype: One end of the junction varies from germline; a read error may be responsible. The J gene is TRBJ2-5, the V gene TRBV7-3; 11 bases fit TRBD2. Per the germline V gene, CDR1 is SGHTA and CDR2 is FQGTGA. The CDR3 sequence is 21 residues long. CDR3 nucleotide sequence: TGTGCCGGCAGAAAAACCTCCTACCCCCATAAACCGGGACTAGCGGTAGAGGCCCAGTACTTC. Protein sequence: CAGRKTSYPHKPGLAVEAQYF. Drawing the rest from reference TRBV7-3 and TRBJ2-5, the complete variable domain is GAGVSQTPSNKVTEKGKYVELRCDPISGHTALYWYRQSLGQGPEFLIYFQGTGAADDSGLPNDRFFAVRPEGSVSTLKIQRTERGDSAVYLCAGRKTSYPHKPGLAVEAQYFGPGTRLLVL.

There are many counts of this clonotype. The J gene is TRBJ2-7, the V gene TRBV20-1; no clear D. This CDR3 is 13 amino acids long. The germline V and J ends were trimmed by 0 bases and 1 base, with 7 bases remaining between them. The germline gives CDR1 DFQATT, CDR2 SNEGSKA (reference sequence). The CDR3: CSARDPRSYEQYF. Written as DNA, the CDR3 is TGCAGTGCTAGAGATCCAAGATCCTACGAGCAGTACTTC.

At least ten counts were recorded for this clonotype. The V and J genes are TRBV20-1 and TRBJ2-4, with 11 bases matching TRBD2. The CDR3 contains 15 residues. Germline loops: CDR1 DFQATT, CDR2 SNEGSKA (reference sequence). V lost 1 base and J lost 6; bases outside the gene matches: 5. CDR3 amino acids: CSARAASGGINIQYF. For the CDR3, the DNA is TGCAGTGCTAGAGCCGCTAGCGGGGGGATAAACATTCAGTACTTC.

This clonotype was counted only a few times. V is TRBV23-1 and J is TRBJ2-1; 7 positions match TRBD1. TRBV23-1 is known as an ORF, though its function is uncertain. This CDR3 contains 11 residues. The junction had 2 bases not matched to a gene; V was cut back by 8 bases and J by 7 bases. The CDR3 nucleotides read TGCGCCAGCCCACAGGGGAATGAGCAGTTCTTC. It specifies CASPQGNEQFF.

This clonotype has ten or more counts. The chain couples TRBV7-3 to TRBJ2-6; D not certain. There are 16 residues in the CDR3. Germline V lookup: CDR1 SGHTA, CDR2 FQGTGA. V was pared by 4 bases and J by 4 bases, with 14 bases between. CDR3 DNA sequence: TGTGCCAGCAGCTCCCTGACCGCCCTGGGGGCCAACGTCCTGACTTTC. Translation: CASSSLTALGANVLTF.

The table lists this clonotype with many counts. The chain is built from TRBV7-8 and TRBJ1-2, with D possibly matching TRBD1 (5 bases). The V end was cut by 5 bases, the J end by 6 bases, with 16 bases between. The CDR3 has 14 residues. Germline V gene data show CDR1 as SGHVS and CDR2 as FQNEAQ. The chain's CDR3 is CASSPTSRVDGYTF. Written as DNA, the CDR3 is TGTGCCAGCAGCCCCACGTCCAGGGTCGATGGCTACACCTTC.

This clonotype was counted ten times or more. The rearrangement joins TRBV28 to TRBJ1-2; D gene ambiguous. Germline CDR1 is MDHEN and CDR2 is SYDVKM. V lost 1 base and J 8 bases, leaving 14 bases between the germline ends. This CDR3 is built from 14 residues. The CDR3 here is CASSLSGQAWGYTF. The DNA for the CDR3 is TGTGCCAGCAGTTTATCAGGCCAGGCTTGGGGCTACACCTTC.

The sample holds many counts of this clonotype. The CDR3 nucleotides are TGTGCCACCTCTCAGGACAGGGTAACCCAAGAGACCCAGTACTTC. Residues: CATSQDRVTQETQYF. The gene calls are TRBV25-1 and TRBJ2-5, with 8 bases lining up with TRBD1. The CDR3 runs 15 residues. V was clipped by 10 bases and J by 1 base; unmatched bases: 11. Per germline, CDR1 MGHDK and CDR2 SYGVNS.